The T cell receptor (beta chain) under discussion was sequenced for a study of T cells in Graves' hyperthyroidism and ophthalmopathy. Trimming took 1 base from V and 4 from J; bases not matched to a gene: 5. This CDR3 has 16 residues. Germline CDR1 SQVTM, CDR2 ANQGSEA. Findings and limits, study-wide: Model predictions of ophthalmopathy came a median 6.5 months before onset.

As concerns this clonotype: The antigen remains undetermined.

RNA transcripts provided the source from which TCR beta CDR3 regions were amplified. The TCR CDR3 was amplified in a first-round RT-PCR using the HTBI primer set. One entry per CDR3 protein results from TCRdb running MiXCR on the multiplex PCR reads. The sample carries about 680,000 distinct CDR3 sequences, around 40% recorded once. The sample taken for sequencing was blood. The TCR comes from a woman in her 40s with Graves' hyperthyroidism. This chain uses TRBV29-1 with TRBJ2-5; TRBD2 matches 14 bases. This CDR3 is CSVEGGLAGVIETQYF. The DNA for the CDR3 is TGCAGCGTTGAAGGGGGACTAGCGGGAGTGATAGAGACCCAGTACTTC.